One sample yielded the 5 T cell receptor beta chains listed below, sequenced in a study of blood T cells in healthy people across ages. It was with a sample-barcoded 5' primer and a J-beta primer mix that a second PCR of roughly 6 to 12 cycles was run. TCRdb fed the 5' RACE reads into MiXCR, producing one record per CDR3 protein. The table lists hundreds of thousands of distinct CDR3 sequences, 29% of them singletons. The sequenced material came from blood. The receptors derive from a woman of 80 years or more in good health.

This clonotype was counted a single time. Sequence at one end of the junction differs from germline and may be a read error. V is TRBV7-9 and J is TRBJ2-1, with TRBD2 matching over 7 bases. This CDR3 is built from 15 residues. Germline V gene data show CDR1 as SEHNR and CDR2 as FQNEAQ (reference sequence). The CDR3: CASSYGLEPYSEQFF. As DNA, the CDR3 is TGTGCCAGCAGCTACGGACTAGAGCCCTACAGTGAGCAGTTCTTC.

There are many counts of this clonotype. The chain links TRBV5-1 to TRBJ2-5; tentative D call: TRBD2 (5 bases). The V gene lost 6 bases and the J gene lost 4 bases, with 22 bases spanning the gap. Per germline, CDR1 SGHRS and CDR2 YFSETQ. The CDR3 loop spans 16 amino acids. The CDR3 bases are TGCGCCAGCACTCACCGGGTTAGCGAGGCTGGAGAGACCCAGTACTTC. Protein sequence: CASTHRVSEAGETQYF.

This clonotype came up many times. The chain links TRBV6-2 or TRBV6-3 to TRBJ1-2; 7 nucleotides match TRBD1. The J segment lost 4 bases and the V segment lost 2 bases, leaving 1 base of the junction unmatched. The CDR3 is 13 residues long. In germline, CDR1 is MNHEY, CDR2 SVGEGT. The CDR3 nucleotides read TGTGCCAGCAGTTACGAGGGGGCCTATGGCTACACCTTC. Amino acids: CASSYEGAYGYTF.

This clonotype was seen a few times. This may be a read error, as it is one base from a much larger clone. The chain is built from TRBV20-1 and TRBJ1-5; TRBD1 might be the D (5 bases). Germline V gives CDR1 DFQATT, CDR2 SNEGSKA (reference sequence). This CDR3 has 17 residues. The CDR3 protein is CSARPRVRVSLAQLQHF. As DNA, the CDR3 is TGCAGTGCCCGACCCAGGGTACGGGTGTCGCTGGCTCAGCTCCAGCATTTT.

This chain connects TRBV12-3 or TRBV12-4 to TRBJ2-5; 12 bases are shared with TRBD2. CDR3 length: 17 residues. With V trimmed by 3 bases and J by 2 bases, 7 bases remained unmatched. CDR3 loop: CASSLTLAGGRQETQYF. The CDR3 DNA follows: TGTGCCAGCAGTTTGACACTAGCGGGAGGAAGGCAAGAGACCCAGTACTTC.